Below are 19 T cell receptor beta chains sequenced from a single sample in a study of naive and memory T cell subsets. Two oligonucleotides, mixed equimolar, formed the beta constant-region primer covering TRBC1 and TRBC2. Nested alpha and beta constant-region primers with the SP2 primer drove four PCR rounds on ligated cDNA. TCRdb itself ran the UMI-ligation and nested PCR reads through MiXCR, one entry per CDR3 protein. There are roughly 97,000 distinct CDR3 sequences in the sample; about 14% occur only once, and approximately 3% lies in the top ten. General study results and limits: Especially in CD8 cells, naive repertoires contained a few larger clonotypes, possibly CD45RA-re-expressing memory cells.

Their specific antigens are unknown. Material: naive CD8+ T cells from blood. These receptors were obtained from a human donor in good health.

The CDR3 loop reads CASSRGAVAEAFF. For the CDR3, the DNA is TGTGCCAGCAGTCGAGGGGCAGTCGCTGAAGCTTTCTTT. This chain uses TRBV6-2 or TRBV6-3 with TRBJ1-1; a weak D match, TRBD1 (5 bases). CDR3 size: 13 residues. Germline V gene lookup returns CDR1 MNHEY and CDR2 SVGEGT. Trimming removed 5 bases from V and 6 bases from J, with 13 bases in between.

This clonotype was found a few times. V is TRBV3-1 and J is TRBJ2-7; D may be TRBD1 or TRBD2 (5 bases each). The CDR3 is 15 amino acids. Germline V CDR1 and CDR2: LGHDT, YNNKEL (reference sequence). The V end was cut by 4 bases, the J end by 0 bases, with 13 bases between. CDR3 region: CASSPIGDRSYEQYF. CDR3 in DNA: TGTGCCAGCAGCCCGATCGGGGACCGCTCCTACGAGCAGTACTTC.

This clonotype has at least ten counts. In DNA, the CDR3 is TGTGCCAGCAGTTTTGGGCGCTTTACCGATTCACCCCTCCACTTT. Protein sequence: CASSFGRFTDSPLHF. The chain links TRBV12-3 or TRBV12-4 to TRBJ1-6; D call uncertain. The V and J ends lost 3 bases and 8 bases respectively, with 14 bases between them. The CDR3 extends over 15 amino acids.

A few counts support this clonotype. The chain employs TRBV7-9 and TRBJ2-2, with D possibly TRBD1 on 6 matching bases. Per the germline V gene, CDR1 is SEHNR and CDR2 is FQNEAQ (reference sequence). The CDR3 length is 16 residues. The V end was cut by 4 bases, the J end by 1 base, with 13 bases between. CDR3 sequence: CASSSVSQGNTGELFF. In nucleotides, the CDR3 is TGTGCCAGCAGCTCAGTCTCACAGGGGAACACCGGGGAGCTGTTTTTT.

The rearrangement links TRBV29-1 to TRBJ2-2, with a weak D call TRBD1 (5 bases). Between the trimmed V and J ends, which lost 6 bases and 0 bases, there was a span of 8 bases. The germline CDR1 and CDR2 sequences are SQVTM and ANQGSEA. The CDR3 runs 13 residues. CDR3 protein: CSVRQPNTGELFF. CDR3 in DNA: TGCAGCGTAAGACAGCCGAACACCGGGGAGCTGTTTTTT.

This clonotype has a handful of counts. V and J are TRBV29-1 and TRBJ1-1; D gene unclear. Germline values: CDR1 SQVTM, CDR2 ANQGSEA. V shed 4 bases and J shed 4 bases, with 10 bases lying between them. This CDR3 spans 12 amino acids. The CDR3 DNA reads TGCAGCGTTGTGGGTTTGGGCACTGAAGCTTTCTTT. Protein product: CSVVGLGTEAFF. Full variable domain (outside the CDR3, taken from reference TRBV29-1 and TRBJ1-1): SAVISQKPSRDICQRGTSLTIQCQVDSQVTMMFWYRQQPGQSLTLIATANQGSEATYESGFVIDKFPISRPNLTFSTLTVSNMSPEDSSIYLCSVVGLGTEAFFGQGTRLTVV.

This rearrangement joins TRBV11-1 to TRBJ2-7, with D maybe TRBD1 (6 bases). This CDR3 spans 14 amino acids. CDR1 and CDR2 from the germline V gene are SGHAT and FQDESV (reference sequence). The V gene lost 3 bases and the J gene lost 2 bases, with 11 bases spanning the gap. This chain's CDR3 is CASSFAGTPYEQYF. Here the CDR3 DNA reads TGTGCCAGCAGCTTCGCCGGGACACCCTACGAGCAGTACTTC.

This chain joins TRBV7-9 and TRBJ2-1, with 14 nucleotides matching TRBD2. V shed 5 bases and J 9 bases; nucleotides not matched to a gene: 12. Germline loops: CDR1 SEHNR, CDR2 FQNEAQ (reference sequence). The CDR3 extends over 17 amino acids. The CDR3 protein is CASSPSPGLAGGFEQFF. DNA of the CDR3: TGTGCCAGCAGCCCTTCCCCCGGACTAGCGGGAGGATTTGAGCAGTTCTTC.

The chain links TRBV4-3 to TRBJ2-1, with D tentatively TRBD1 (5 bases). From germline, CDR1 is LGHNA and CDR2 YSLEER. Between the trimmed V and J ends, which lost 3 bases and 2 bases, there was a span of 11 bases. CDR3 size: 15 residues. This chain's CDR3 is CASSQSTEPYNEQFF. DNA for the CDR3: TGCGCCAGCAGCCAGTCGACAGAACCCTACAATGAGCAGTTCTTC.

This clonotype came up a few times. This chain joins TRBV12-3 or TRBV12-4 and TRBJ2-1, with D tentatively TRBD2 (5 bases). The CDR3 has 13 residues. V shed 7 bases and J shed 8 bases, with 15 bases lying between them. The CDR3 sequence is CASNLVGVDEQFF. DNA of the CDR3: TGTGCCAGCAACCTGGTGGGAGTAGATGAGCAGTTCTTC.

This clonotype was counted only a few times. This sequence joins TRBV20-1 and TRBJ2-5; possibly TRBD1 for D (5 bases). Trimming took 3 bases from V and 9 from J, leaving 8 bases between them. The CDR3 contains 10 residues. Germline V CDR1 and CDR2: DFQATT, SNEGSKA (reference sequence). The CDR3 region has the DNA TGCAGTGCTAGTAAGGGGTCCCAGTACTTC. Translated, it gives CSASKGSQYF.

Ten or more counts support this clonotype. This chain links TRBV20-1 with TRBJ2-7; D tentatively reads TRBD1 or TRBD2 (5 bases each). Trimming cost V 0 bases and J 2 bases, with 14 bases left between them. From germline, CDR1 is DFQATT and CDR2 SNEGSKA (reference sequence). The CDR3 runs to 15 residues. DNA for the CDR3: TGCAGTGCTAGAGATTCCCCCGGGGCCGCCTACGAGCAGTACTTC. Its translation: CSARDSPGAAYEQYF.

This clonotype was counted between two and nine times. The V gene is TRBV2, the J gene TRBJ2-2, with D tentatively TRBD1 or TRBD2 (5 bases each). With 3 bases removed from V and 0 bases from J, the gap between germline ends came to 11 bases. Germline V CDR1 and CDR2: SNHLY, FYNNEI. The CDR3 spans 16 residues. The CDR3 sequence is CASSDAGTANTGELFF. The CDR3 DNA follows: TGTGCCAGCAGTGATGCCGGGACGGCGAACACCGGGGAGCTGTTTTTT.

CDR3 in amino acids: CASRPGLATYEQYF. The CDR3, as DNA: TGTGCCAGCAGACCGGGACTAGCAACCTACGAGCAGTACTTC. The gene calls are TRBV5-4 and TRBJ2-7, with TRBD2 matching 9 bases. The CDR3 runs to 14 residues. J lost 2 bases, V lost 5 bases, and 5 bases had no gene match. Germline V gene data show CDR1 as SGHNT and CDR2 as YYREEE (reference sequence).

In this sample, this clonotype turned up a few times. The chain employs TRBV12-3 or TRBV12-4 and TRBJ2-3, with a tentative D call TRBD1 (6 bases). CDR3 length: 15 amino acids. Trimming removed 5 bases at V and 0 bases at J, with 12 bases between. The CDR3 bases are TGTGCCAGCAGTCACGGACAGACTAGCACAGATACGCAGTATTTT. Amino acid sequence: CASSHGQTSTDTQYF.

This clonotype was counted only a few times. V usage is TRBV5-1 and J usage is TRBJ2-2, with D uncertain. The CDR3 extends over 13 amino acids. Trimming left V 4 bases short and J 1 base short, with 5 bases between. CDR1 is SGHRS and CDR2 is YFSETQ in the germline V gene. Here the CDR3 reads CASSILNTGELFF. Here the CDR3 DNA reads TGCGCCAGCAGCATCCTGAACACCGGGGAGCTGTTTTTT.

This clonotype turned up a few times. CDR3 loop: CSPNLVETQYF. The CDR3 nucleotides are TGCAGTCCCAACCTTGTGGAGACCCAGTACTTC. The chain uses TRBV20-1 and TRBJ2-5; D is uncertain. Deletions cut 8 bases from V and 5 bases from J, with 12 bases between. The germline V gene has CDR1 DFQATT and CDR2 SNEGSKA (reference sequence). The CDR3 is 11 amino acids.

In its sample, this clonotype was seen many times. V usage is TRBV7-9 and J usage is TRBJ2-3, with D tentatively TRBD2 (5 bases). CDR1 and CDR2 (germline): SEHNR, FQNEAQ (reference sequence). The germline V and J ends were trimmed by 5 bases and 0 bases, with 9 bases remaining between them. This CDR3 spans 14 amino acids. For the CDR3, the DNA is TGTGCCAGCAGCACGAGCGGTAGCACAGATACGCAGTATTTT. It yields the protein CASSTSGSTDTQYF.

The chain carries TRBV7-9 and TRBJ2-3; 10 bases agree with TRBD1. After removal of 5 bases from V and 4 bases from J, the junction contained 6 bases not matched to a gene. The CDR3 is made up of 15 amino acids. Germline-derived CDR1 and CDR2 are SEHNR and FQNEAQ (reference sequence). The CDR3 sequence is CASSADRGEADTQYF. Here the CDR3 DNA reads TGTGCCAGCAGCGCGGACAGGGGGGAGGCAGATACGCAGTATTTT.